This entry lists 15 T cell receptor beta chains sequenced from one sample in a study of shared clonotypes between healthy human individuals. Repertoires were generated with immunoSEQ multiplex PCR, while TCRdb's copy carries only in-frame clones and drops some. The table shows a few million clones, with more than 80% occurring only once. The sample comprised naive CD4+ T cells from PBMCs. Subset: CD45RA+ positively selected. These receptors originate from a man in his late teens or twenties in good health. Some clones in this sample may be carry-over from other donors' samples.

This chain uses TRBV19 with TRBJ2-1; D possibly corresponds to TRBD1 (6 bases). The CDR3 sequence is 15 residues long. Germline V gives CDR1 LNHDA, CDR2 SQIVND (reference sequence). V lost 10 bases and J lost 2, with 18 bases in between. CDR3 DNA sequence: TGTGCCACCAGCTTGGGGGCAGGGCCCTACAATGAGCAGTTCTTC. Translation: CATSLGAGPYNEQFF.

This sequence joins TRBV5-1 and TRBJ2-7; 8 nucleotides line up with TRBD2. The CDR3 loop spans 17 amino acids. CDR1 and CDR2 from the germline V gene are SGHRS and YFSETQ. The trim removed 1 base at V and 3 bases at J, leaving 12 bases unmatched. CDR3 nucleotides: TGCGCCAGCAGCTTGTATAGCGGGGCTAGTCTGGGCTACGAGCAGTACTTC. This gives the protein CASSLYSGASLGYEQYF.

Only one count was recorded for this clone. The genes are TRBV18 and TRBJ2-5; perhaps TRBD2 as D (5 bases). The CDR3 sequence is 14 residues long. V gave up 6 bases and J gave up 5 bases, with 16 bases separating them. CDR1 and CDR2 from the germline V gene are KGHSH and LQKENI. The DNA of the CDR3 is TGTGCCAGCTCCCCGTCCCGGGATGGGGAGACCCAGTACTTC. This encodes CASSPSRDGETQYF.

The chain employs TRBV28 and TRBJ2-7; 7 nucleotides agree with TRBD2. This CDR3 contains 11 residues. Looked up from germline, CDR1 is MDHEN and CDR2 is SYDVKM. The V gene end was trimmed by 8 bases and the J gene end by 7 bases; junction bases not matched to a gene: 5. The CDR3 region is CASYAGGEQYF. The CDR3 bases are TGTGCCAGCTACGCCGGGGGGGAGCAGTACTTC.

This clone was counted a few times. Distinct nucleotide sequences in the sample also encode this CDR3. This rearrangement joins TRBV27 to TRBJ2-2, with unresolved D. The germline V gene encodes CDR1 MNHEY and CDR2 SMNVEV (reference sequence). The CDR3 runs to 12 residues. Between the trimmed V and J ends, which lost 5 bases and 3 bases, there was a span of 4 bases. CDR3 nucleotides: TGTGCCAGCAGTCCCTACACCGGGGAGCTGTTTTTT. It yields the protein CASSPYTGELFF.

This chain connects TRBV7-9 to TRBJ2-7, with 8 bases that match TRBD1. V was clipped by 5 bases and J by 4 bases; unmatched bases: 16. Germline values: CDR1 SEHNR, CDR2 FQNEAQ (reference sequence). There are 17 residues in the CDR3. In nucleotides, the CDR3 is TGTGCCAGCAGCGGGACAGGTCCGGGACGGATAAGATACGAGCAGTACTTC. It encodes CASSGTGPGRIRYEQYF.

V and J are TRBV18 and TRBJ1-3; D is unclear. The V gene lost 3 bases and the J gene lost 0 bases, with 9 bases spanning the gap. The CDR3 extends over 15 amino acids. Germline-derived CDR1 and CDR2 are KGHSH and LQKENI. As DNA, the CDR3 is TGTGCCAGCTCACCGATTTCAGACTCTGGAAACACCATATATTTT. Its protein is CASSPISDSGNTIYF. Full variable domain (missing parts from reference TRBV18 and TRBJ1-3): NAGVMQNPRHLVRRRGQEARLRCSPMKGHSHVYWYRQLPEEGLKFMVYLQKENIIDESGMPKERFSAEFPKEGPSILRIQQVVRGDSAAYFCASSPISDSGNTIYFGEGSWLTVV.

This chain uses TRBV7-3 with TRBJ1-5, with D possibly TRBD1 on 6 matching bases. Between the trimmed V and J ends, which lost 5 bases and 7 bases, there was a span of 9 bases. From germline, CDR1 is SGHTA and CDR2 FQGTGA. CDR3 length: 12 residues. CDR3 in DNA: TGTGCCAGCAGCCAGGGGTACCAGCCCCAGCATTTT. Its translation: CASSQGYQPQHF.

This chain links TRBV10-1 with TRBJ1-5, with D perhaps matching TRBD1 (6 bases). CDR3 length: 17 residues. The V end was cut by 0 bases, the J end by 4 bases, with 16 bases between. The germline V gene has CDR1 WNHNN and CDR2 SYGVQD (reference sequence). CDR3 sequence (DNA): TGCGCCAGCAGTGAGTCGGTAGAGGGGACATGTAATCAGCCCCAGCATTTT. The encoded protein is CASSESVEGTCNQPQHF.

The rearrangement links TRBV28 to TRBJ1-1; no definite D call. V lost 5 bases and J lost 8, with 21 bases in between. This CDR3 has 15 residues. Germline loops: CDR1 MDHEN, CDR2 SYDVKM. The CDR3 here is CASSPRSRAFREAFF. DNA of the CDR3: TGTGCCAGCAGTCCTCGATCAAGGGCTTTCCGAGAAGCTTTCTTT.

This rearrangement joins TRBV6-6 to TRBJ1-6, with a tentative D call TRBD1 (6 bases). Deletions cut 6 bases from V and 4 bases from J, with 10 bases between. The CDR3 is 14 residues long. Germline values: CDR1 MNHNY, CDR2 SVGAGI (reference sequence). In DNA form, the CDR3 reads TGTGCCAGCAGGGAACAGGGTTATAATTCACCCCTCCACTTT. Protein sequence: CASREQGYNSPLHF.

The CDR3 DNA reads as TGCGCCAGCGGCATACAGGGAGTGGGTGAAAAACTGTTTTTT. Translating it yields CASGIQGVGEKLFF. The gene calls are TRBV5-1 and TRBJ1-4, with D maybe TRBD1 (6 bases). The CDR3 contains 14 residues. Germline V gene sequence: CDR1 SGHRS, CDR2 YFSETQ. V was shortened by 7 bases and J by 7 bases, with 17 bases between the two germline ends.

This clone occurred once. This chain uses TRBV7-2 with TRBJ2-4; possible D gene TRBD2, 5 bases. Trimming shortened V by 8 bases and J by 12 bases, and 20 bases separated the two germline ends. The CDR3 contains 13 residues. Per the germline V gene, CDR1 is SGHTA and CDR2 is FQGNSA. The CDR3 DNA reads TGTGCCAGCGCGACCGGGAACCATCCTCGTCAGTACTTC. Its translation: CASATGNHPRQYF.

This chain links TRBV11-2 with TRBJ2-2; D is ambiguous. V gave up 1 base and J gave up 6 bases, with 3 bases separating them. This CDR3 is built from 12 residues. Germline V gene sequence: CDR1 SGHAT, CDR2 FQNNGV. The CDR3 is CASSLGAGELFF. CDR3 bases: TGTGCCAGCAGCTTAGGGGCCGGGGAGCTGTTTTTT.

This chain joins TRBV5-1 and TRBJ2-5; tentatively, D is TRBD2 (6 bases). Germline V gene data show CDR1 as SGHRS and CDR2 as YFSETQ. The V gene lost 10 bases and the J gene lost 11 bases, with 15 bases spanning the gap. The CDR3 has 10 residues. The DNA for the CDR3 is TGCGCCTCCCCCTGGGGGGAACAGTACTTC. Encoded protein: CASPWGEQYF.